The clone carrying this T cell receptor (beta chain) has a handful of counts. This entry belongs to a study of beta chain features in type 1 diabetes. Investigators reverse transcribed all isolated RNA, so they sequenced expressed TCRB transcripts. The repertoire was sequenced with immunoSEQ multiplex PCR; TCRdb's copy has only in-frame clones and lacks some. The sample includes about 350,000 clones, 15% to 20% seen only once; the top ten take around 0.044%. The CDR3 length is 15 residues. After removal of 6 bases from V and 2 bases from J, the junction contained 5 bases not matched to a gene. In germline, CDR1 is MNHEY, CDR2 SVGAGI.

The receptor was isolated from a woman younger than 35 in good health. The V gene is TRBV6-5, the J gene TRBJ1-3; TRBD1 agrees at 9 bases. The sequenced sample consisted of naive CD4+ T cells from blood. CDR3 DNA: TGTGCCAGCAGCCCTTACAGGGGGCCTGGAAACACCATATATTTT. This translates into CASSPYRGPGNTIYF.